A single sample is the source of the 5 T cell receptor beta chains below, sequenced in a study of control samples from healthy donors and cancer patients. Sequenced by immunoSEQ multiplex PCR; TCRdb stores in-frame clones only, minus some. The data show about 180,000 clones, 90% seen once. The specimen was blood. The receptor source for this set is a woman between 45 and 65 years old in good health.

The chain has TRBV30 and TRBJ1-1; D remains unclear. There are 13 residues in the CDR3. Germline assignment: CDR1 GTSNPN and CDR2 SVGIG (reference sequence). V was trimmed by 6 bases and J by 4 bases, leaving 15 bases between them. In DNA, the CDR3 is TGTGCCTGTGACTTTCTACGGGGCACTGAAGCTTTCTTT. Its translation is CACDFLRGTEAFF.

The J gene is TRBJ2-1, the V gene TRBV11-2; perhaps TRBD2 as D (5 bases). The V end lost 5 bases, the J end lost 8 bases, and 16 bases lay between the germline ends. Germline V gene lookup returns CDR1 SGHAT and CDR2 FQNNGV. CDR3 size: 14 residues. CDR3 sequence reads: CASSPARVGYEQFF. CDR3 DNA sequence: TGTGCCAGCAGCCCGGCGAGGGTAGGGTATGAGCAGTTCTTC.

The rearrangement links TRBV7-8 to TRBJ1-1, with D perhaps TRBD1 (5 bases). There are 15 residues in the CDR3. Trimming stripped 3 bases from V and 5 bases from J, with 16 bases between. Germline loops: CDR1 SGHVS, CDR2 FQNEAQ. The CDR3 here is CASSFQGSRGTEAFF. CDR3 DNA: TGTGCCAGCAGCTTCCAGGGCTCCCGGGGTACTGAAGCTTTCTTT.

The DNA for the CDR3 is TGTGCCAGCAGACCCCTCGGACAAGTATACGGCTACACCTTC. This gives the protein CASRPLGQVYGYTF. V usage is TRBV28 and J usage is TRBJ1-2; TRBD1 might be the D (5 bases). The CDR3 extends over 14 amino acids. V lost 6 bases and J lost 8, with 19 bases in between. Looked up from germline, CDR1 is MDHEN and CDR2 is SYDVKM.

This clone was counted between two and nine times. The rearrangement uses TRBV7-2 and TRBJ2-7; D is possibly TRBD1 (5 bases). CDR1 is SGHTA, CDR2 FQGNSA, per germline. The length of the CDR3 is 13 residues. The V and J ends lost 2 bases and 4 bases respectively, with 9 bases between them. In DNA, the CDR3 is TGTGCCAGCAGCTTATGGGGCCTATACGAGCAGTACTTC. Translating gives CASSLWGLYEQYF.